This T cell receptor (beta chain) is drawn from a study of shared clonotypes between healthy human individuals. Points from the study as a whole: Though the depth was large, rarefaction showed that sorted-subset sequencing was incomplete. On the whole, naive subsets had larger estimated richness than memory subsets had. Some naive CD4 clonotypes, 4% to 6%, turned up in common across several donors.

This clone has a handful of counts. What it binds is not known. Per germline, CDR1 MDHEN and CDR2 SYDVKM. The CDR3 loop spans 14 amino acids. Trimming removed 7 bases from V and 0 bases from J, with 10 bases in between. In the naive CD8 group, cells lacked CD45RO and were positively selected for CCR7, so terminally differentiated effector memory CD45RA+ cells were left out. The study drew its donors from healthy HIV-negative adults without recent acute infections or vaccinations. Only in-frame clones appear in the TCRdb table, and some are missing; sequencing was by immunoSEQ multiplex PCR. The data contain millions of clones, approximately 95% of them singletons.

The material sequenced was naive CD8+ T cells sorted from blood. The rearrangement joins TRBV28 to TRBJ1-5; D is unresolved. This TCR derives from a man in his late teens or twenties in good health. CDR3 DNA: TGTGCCAGCACCGGGCGGAGTAGCAATCAGCCCCAGCATTTT. Amino acid sequence: CASTGRSSNQPQHF.